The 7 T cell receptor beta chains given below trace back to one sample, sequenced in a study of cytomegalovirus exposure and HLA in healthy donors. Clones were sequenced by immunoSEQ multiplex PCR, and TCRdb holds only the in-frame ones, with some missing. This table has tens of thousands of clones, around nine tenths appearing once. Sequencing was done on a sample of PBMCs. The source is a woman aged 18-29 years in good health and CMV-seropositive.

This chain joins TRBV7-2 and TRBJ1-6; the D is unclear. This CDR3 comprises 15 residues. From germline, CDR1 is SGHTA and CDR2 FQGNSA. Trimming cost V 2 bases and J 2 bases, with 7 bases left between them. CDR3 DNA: TGTGCCAGCAGCTTATCCCTTGCCTATAATTCACCCCTCCACTTT. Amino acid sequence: CASSLSLAYNSPLHF.

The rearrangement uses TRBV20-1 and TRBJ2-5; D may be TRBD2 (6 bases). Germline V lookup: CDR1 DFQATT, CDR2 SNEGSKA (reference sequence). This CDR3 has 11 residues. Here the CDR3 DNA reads TGCGCCCGGGGGTCCCAAGAGACCCAGTACTTC. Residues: CARGSQETQYF.

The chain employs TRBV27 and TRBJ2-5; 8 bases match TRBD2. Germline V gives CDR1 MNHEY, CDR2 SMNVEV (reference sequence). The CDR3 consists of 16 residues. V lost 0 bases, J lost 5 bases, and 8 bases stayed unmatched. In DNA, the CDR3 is TGTGCCAGCAGTTTATCGAGTGGCGGGGGGTGGGAGACCCAGTACTTC. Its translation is CASSLSSGGGWETQYF.

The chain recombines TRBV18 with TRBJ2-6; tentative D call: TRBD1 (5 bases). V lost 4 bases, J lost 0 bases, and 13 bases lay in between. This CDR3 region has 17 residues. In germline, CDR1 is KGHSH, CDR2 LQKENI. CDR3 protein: CASSREGAASGANVLTF. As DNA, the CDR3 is TGTGCCAGCTCACGGGAAGGGGCGGCCTCTGGGGCCAACGTCCTGACTTTC.

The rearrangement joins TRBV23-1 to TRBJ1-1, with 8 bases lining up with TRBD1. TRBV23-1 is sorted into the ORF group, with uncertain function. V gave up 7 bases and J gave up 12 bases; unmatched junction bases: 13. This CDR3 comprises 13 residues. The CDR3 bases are TGCGCCAGCATCAAGACAGGGGCTCCGAGGACTTTCTTT. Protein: CASIKTGAPRTFF.

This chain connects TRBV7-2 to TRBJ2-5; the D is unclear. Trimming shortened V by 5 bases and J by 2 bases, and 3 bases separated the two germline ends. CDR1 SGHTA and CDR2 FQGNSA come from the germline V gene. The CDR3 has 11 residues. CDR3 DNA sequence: TGTGCCAGCAGCCTACAAGAGACCCAGTACTTC. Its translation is CASSLQETQYF.

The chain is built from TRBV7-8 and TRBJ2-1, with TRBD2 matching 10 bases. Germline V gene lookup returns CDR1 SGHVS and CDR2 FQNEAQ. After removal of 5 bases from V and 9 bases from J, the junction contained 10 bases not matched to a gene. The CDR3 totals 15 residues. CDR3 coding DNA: TGTGCCAGCAGCCCGACGACTAGCGGGTTTCTTGAGCAGTTCTTC. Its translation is CASSPTTSGFLEQFF.